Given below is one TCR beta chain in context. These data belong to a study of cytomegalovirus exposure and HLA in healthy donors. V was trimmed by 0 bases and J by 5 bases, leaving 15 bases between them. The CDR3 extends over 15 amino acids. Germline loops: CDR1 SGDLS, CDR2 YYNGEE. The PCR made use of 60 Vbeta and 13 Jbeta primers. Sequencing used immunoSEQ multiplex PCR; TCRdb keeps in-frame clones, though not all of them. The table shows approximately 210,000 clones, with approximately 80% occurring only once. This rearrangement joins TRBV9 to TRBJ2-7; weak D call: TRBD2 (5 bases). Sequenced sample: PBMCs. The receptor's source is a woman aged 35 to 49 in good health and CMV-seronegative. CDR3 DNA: TGTGCCAGCAGCGTAGGAGGTGGAGAGAGGGACGAGCAGTACTTC. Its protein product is CASSVGGGERDEQYF.